The source of this T cell receptor beta chain is a study of shared clonotypes between healthy human individuals. Each PCR replicate run on unsorted PBMC took in 250 to 350 ng DNA, 25,000 to 30,000 T cell genomes. In the authors' methods: Filtering differed because ImmunoSEQ produced junction-only sequences that carried no quality scores. The data were produced by immunoSEQ multiplex PCR, yet TCRdb's version contains in-frame clones alone and is incomplete. The DNA gave D and trimming, while V, J and clone size come from that table. The sample includes more than 400,000 clones, approximately 78% of them seen just once. Whole-study results and caveats: The expectation was that sequencing depth would affect clonotype sharing among donors. Tissue TCR repertoires likely differ from these blood-only repertoires.

As to this clone: Its target is not known.

What was sequenced was PBMCs. This sequence originates from a woman aged 40 to 50 in good health. Some clones in this sample may be carry-over from other donors' samples.

The DNA for the CDR3 is TGTGCCAGCAGCCTCAGGGACAGGGCGTGGGAGACCCAGTACTTC. Protein product: CASSLRDRAWETQYF. V usage is TRBV7-9 and J usage is TRBJ2-5; 9 bases are shared with TRBD1. The ends lost 5 bases at V and 5 bases at J; junction bases unmatched: 9. From germline, CDR1 is SEHNR and CDR2 FQNEAQ (reference sequence). This CDR3 has 15 amino acids.